The 32 T cell receptor beta chains below come from one sample, sequenced in a study of T cells in Graves' hyperthyroidism and ophthalmopathy. TCR beta CDR3 regions were amplified from RNA. The TCR CDR3 was amplified in a first-round RT-PCR using the HTBI primer set. TCRdb independently ran MiXCR on the multiplex PCR reads; one entry per CDR3 protein. The data show about 500,000 distinct CDR3 sequences, with about 15% seen just once and about 29% held by the top ten. Sequenced sample: blood. The receptors shown here come from a woman aged 30 to 39 with Graves' ophthalmopathy.

This clonotype has a count of ten or more. This rearrangement joins TRBV7-2 to TRBJ2-7; 7 nucleotides line up with TRBD1. With 1 base clipped from V and 5 bases from J, the junction kept 5 bases outside the gene matches. This CDR3 spans 14 amino acids. CDR1 and CDR2 from the germline V gene are SGHTA and FQGNSA. The CDR3 reads CASSLGVTGHEQYF. The CDR3 region has the DNA TGTGCCAGCAGCTTAGGCGTGACAGGGCACGAGCAGTACTTC.

This clonotype was recorded a few times. The J gene is TRBJ2-7, the V gene TRBV7-2; the D is unclear. Per germline, CDR1 SGHTA and CDR2 FQGNSA. The CDR3 spans 14 residues. Trimming stripped 5 bases from V and 2 bases from J, with 13 bases between. CDR3: CASSPVAVTYEQYF. The CDR3 coding sequence is TGTGCCAGCAGCCCAGTGGCTGTGACCTACGAGCAGTACTTC.

In this sample, this clonotype turned up a few times. J is TRBJ2-3 and V is TRBV9, with TRBD2 matching 7 bases. The CDR3 loop spans 15 amino acids. Germline V gives CDR1 SGDLS, CDR2 YYNGEE. Trimming took 4 bases from V and 0 from J; bases not matched to a gene: 5. CDR3 sequence reads: CASSPGLMSTDTQYF. The CDR3 nucleotides are TGTGCCAGCAGCCCGGGACTAATGAGCACAGATACGCAGTATTTT.

This clonotype was recorded many times. This chain uses TRBV5-1 with TRBJ2-3; TRBD2 is a possible D gene (6 bases). The CDR3 has 14 amino acids. With 2 bases removed from V and 2 bases from J, the gap between germline ends came to 9 bases. Germline CDR1 is SGHRS and CDR2 is YFSETQ. The CDR3 is CASSFLADTDTQYF. In DNA form, the CDR3 reads TGCGCCAGCAGCTTCTTAGCGGACACAGATACGCAGTATTTT.

This clonotype has a handful of counts. The chain employs TRBV27 and TRBJ2-7, with D perhaps matching TRBD1 (6 bases). The CDR3 covers 15 residues. Germline loops: CDR1 MNHEY, CDR2 SMNVEV (reference sequence). V was pared by 6 bases and J by 3 bases, with 18 bases between. The DNA of the CDR3 is TGTGCCAGCAGCCTAATCGTAGGACAGATCTACGAGCAGTACTTC. This encodes CASSLIVGQIYEQYF.

This clonotype appeared many times. The chain joins TRBV30 to TRBJ2-3; D is unclear. V lost 2 bases and J lost 1, with 1 base in between. The germline CDR1 and CDR2 sequences are GTSNPN and SVGIG (reference sequence). The CDR3 loop spans 11 amino acids. The CDR3 sequence is CAWSRTDTQYF. In DNA, the CDR3 is TGTGCCTGGAGTCGCACAGATACGCAGTATTTT.

This clonotype was observed a few times. The DNA for the CDR3 is TGCAGTGCGCCGGGACAGGGGTTAGAGCCCCAGCATTTT. Translating gives CSAPGQGLEPQHF. This chain links TRBV20-1 with TRBJ1-5; 10 bases are shared with TRBD1. The CDR3 covers 13 residues. Germline values: CDR1 DFQATT, CDR2 SNEGSKA (reference sequence). V shed 6 bases, J shed 8 bases, and the junction held 7 bases outside the gene matches.

This clonotype was observed a few times. This chain uses TRBV4-1 with TRBJ2-7; D is perhaps TRBD2 (6 bases). V was clipped by 0 bases and J by 7 bases, with 13 bases between them. The CDR3 has 14 amino acids. In germline, CDR1 is MGHRA, CDR2 YSYEKL. DNA for the CDR3: TGCGCCAGCAGCCAAGATGGAGGGTTGTGGGAGCAGTACTTC. It is translated as CASSQDGGLWEQYF.

This chain links TRBV10-3 with TRBJ2-2; D may correspond to TRBD1 or TRBD2 (5 bases each). V dropped 9 bases and J dropped 3 bases, with 11 bases sitting between them. The CDR3 has 13 residues. Looked up from germline, CDR1 is ENHRY and CDR2 is SYGVKD. The CDR3 is CAMGRDYTGELFF. CDR3 DNA: TGTGCCATGGGACGAGATTACACCGGGGAGCTGTTTTTT.

V usage is TRBV7-9 and J usage is TRBJ2-6; the D gene is possibly TRBD1 (6 bases). V dropped 2 bases and J dropped 0 bases, with 14 bases sitting between them. The CDR3 runs 18 residues. Germline CDR1 SEHNR, CDR2 FQNEAQ (reference sequence). The CDR3 loop is CASSLSLRGASGANVLTF. CDR3 nucleotide sequence: TGTGCCAGCAGCTTAAGTCTCAGGGGCGCCTCTGGGGCCAACGTCCTGACTTTC.

The sample holds a few counts of this clonotype. The chain uses TRBV5-5 and TRBJ2-1; D may correspond to TRBD1 or TRBD2 (6 bases each). The V gene's germline CDR1 is SGHKS and CDR2 YYEKEE (reference sequence). Between the trimmed V and J ends, which lost 4 bases and 3 bases, there was a span of 8 bases. This CDR3 contains 13 residues. In nucleotides, the CDR3 is TGTGCCAGCAGCAGGGGGGTCTACAATGAGCAGTTCTTC. It is translated as CASSRGVYNEQFF. The whole variable domain, remainder taken from reference TRBV5-5 and TRBJ2-1, is DAGVTQSPTHLIKTRGQQVTLRCSPISGHKSVSWYQQVLGQGPQFIFQYYEKEERGRGNFPDRFSARQFPNYSSELNVNALLLGDSALYLCASSRGVYNEQFFGPGTRLTVL.

This clonotype was seen a handful of times. The rearrangement joins TRBV3-1 to TRBJ2-1, with 10 bases fitting TRBD2. Germline CDR1 LGHDT, CDR2 YNNKEL (reference sequence). The CDR3 sequence is 17 residues long. J was trimmed by 12 bases and V by 3 bases; bases with no gene match: 17. For the CDR3, the DNA is TGTGCCAGCAGCCACGTAAAGCGGGAGGGCCCATGGAGTGGGCAGTTCTTC. Translation: CASSHVKREGPWSGQFF.

This clonotype was seen at least ten times. V is TRBV20-1 and J is TRBJ1-1; D gene uncertain. V dropped 3 bases and J dropped 8 bases, with 10 bases sitting between them. This CDR3 contains 11 residues. Per germline, CDR1 DFQATT and CDR2 SNEGSKA (reference sequence). The CDR3 is CSARDREEAFF. The CDR3 region has the DNA TGCAGTGCTAGGGACCGTGAGGAAGCTTTCTTT.

The sample holds many counts of this clonotype. V gene TRBV12-3 or TRBV12-4 combines with J gene TRBJ2-3, with 8 bases fitting TRBD2. V lost 6 bases, J lost 2 bases, and 10 bases stayed unmatched. This CDR3 contains 16 residues. In DNA form, the CDR3 reads TGTGCCAGCAGCCCCCAGACGGGACTAGTCACAGATACGCAGTATTTT. Its protein product is CASSPQTGLVTDTQYF.

In its sample, this clonotype was seen many times. V and J are TRBV12-3 or TRBV12-4 and TRBJ2-7; 9 bases map to TRBD2. V lost 9 bases, J lost 4 bases, and 7 bases stayed unmatched. CDR3 length: 13 residues. DNA for the CDR3: TGTGCCAGTCTAGCGGGAATAGGGTACGAGCAGTACTTC. It specifies CASLAGIGYEQYF.

This clonotype showed up many times. The gene calls are TRBV20-1 and TRBJ2-1, with TRBD2 as a possible D gene (7 bases). The CDR3 has 16 residues. The ends were cut back, 6 bases at V and 0 bases at J, with 18 bases in the middle. Germline V CDR1 and CDR2: DFQATT, SNEGSKA (reference sequence). The CDR3 here is CSAAIGGGSSYNEQFF. CDR3 nucleotide sequence: TGCAGTGCCGCCATAGGGGGGGGGAGCTCCTACAATGAGCAGTTCTTC.

This clonotype was counted only a few times. The genes are TRBV20-1 and TRBJ1-5; D call uncertain. The CDR3 covers 18 residues. Germline V CDR1 and CDR2: DFQATT, SNEGSKA (reference sequence). With 6 bases removed from V and 0 bases from J, the gap between germline ends came to 24 bases. The CDR3 region has the DNA TGCAGTGCCCCGAAGGAAGGGCCCGAATCTGATAGCAATCAGCCCCAGCATTTT. This encodes CSAPKEGPESDSNQPQHF.

Note on this clonotype: A much larger clone differs from this one at a single base, so this may be a read error. The V call is TRBV20-1, the J call TRBJ2-7; 7 nucleotides match TRBD2. The J call may be faulty, since TRBJ2-1 better matches the DNA end. In germline, CDR1 is DFQATT, CDR2 SNEGSKA (reference sequence). The CDR3 totals 14 residues. CDR3 sequence: CSARVSGRDYEQFF. For the CDR3, the DNA is TGCAGTGCTAGGGTTAGCGGGCGAGACTACGAGCAGTTCTTC.

The chain uses TRBV5-4 and TRBJ1-4; tentative D call: TRBD1 (5 bases). V dropped 4 bases and J dropped 12 bases, with 16 bases sitting between them. The germline CDR1 and CDR2 sequences are SGHNT and YYREEE (reference sequence). This CDR3 is 13 amino acids long. Here the CDR3 reads CASSVTRDAELFF. CDR3 nucleotides: TGTGCCAGCAGCGTGACCAGGGACGCCGAACTGTTTTTT.

CDR3 residues: CAWSRQGPYEQYF. CDR3 DNA sequence: TGTGCCTGGAGTCGACAGGGACCCTACGAGCAGTACTTC. The chain links TRBV30 to TRBJ2-7; TRBD1 matches 7 bases. Unmatched junction bases numbered 3, after V lost 2 bases and J lost 2 bases. Germline assignment: CDR1 GTSNPN and CDR2 SVGIG (reference sequence). CDR3 length: 13 amino acids.

This clonotype was recorded a few times. The rearrangement links TRBV6-2 or TRBV6-3 to TRBJ1-1; 10 bases are shared with TRBD1. The CDR3 consists of 16 residues. V shed 6 bases and J 4 bases; nucleotides not matched to a gene: 11. Germline-derived CDR1 and CDR2 are MNHEY and SVGEGT. The CDR3 sequence is CASRQPGTGETTEAFF. The CDR3 DNA follows: TGTGCCAGCAGGCAACCGGGGACAGGGGAGACCACTGAAGCTTTCTTT.

In its sample, this clonotype was seen many times. The chain uses TRBV28 and TRBJ2-7; D possibly uses TRBD1 or TRBD2 (5 bases each). Germline values: CDR1 MDHEN, CDR2 SYDVKM. V shed 11 bases and J shed 6 bases, with 17 bases lying between them. This CDR3 region has 12 residues. The CDR3 DNA reads TGTGCCGGAGGAGCTGGGGGTGGCGAGCAGTACTTC. Translation: CAGGAGGGEQYF. The full variable domain, in which reference TRBV28 and TRBJ2-7 provide the parts outside the CDR3, is DVKVTQSSRYLVKRTGEKVFLECVQDMDHENMFWYRQDPGLGLRLIYFSYDVKMKEKGDIPEGYSVSREKKERFSLILESASTNQTSMYLCAGGAGGGEQYFGPGTRLTVT.

This clonotype was observed a few times. The chain is built from TRBV7-2 and TRBJ2-3; D is ambiguous. Trimming cost V 1 base and J 2 bases, with 10 bases left between them. CDR1 SGHTA and CDR2 FQGNSA come from the germline V gene. The CDR3 is 15 residues long. In DNA, the CDR3 is TGTGCCAGCAGCTTAGTCCTAAAACCCACAGATACGCAGTATTTT. Translation gives CASSLVLKPTDTQYF.

This clonotype was counted ten times or more. This chain connects TRBV6-2 or TRBV6-3 to TRBJ2-5, with no clear D. CDR1 is MNHEY and CDR2 is SVGEGT in the germline V gene. The CDR3 has 12 amino acids. V was clipped by 2 bases and J by 3 bases, with 4 bases between them. The CDR3 DNA is TGTGCCAGCAGTTACGGAGAAGAGACCCAGTACTTC. As protein: CASSYGEETQYF.

This clonotype was seen ten or more times. The chain employs TRBV20-1 and TRBJ2-1; D gene uncertain. Deletions cut 0 bases from V and 0 bases from J, with 15 bases between. Germline assignment: CDR1 DFQATT and CDR2 SNEGSKA (reference sequence). The CDR3 consists of 17 residues. The CDR3, as DNA: TGCAGTGCTAGAGAGCGGATTCGCTCTCACTCCTACAATGAGCAGTTCTTC. Translated: CSARERIRSHSYNEQFF.

The table lists this clonotype with many counts. The rearrangement uses TRBV30 and TRBJ2-7; 12 bases are a match to TRBD2. Germline CDR1 and CDR2: GTSNPN and SVGIG (reference sequence). The CDR3 totals 15 residues. V lost 4 bases, J lost 2 bases, and 6 bases stayed unmatched. The CDR3 region has the DNA TGTGCCTGGACACTAGCGGGAGGACGGACCTACGAGCAGTACTTC. Translating it yields CAWTLAGGRTYEQYF.

This clonotype occurred many times. This sequence joins TRBV3-2 and TRBJ2-7. TRBV3-2 is deemed a pseudogene. The CDR3 contains 14 residues. The CDR3 here is CASKKLDGFYEQYF. In nucleotides, the CDR3 is TGTGCCAGCAAAAAATTAGACGGATTCTACGAGCAGTACTTC.

This clonotype was recorded many times. The V and J genes are TRBV20-1 and TRBJ2-1, with 9 bases lining up with TRBD2. Germline-derived CDR1 and CDR2 are DFQATT and SNEGSKA (reference sequence). This CDR3 is 14 amino acids long. The J segment lost 6 bases and the V segment lost 6 bases, leaving 9 bases of the junction unmatched. The CDR3 loop reads CSAISSGGINEQFF. CDR3 in DNA: TGCAGTGCCATTAGTAGCGGGGGTATCAATGAGCAGTTCTTC.

This clonotype has ten or more counts. V is TRBV28 and J is TRBJ1-2, with D possibly being TRBD1 (5 bases). V was pared by 2 bases and J by 0 bases, with 16 bases between. The CDR3 covers 17 residues. Looked up from germline, CDR1 is MDHEN and CDR2 is SYDVKM. In DNA, the CDR3 is TGTGCCAGCAGTTTAGTTTACGGGACCGAAGCTAACTATGGCTACACCTTC. This gives the protein CASSLVYGTEANYGYTF.

CDR3 sequence reads: CSATDSAYEQYF. CDR3 nucleotides: TGCAGTGCTACGGACAGCGCCTACGAGCAGTACTTC. The chain links TRBV20-1 to TRBJ2-7, with D tentatively TRBD1 (6 bases). The germline V gene encodes CDR1 DFQATT and CDR2 SNEGSKA (reference sequence). With 4 bases removed from V and 2 bases from J, the gap between germline ends came to 9 bases. There are 12 residues in the CDR3.

This clonotype was seen many times. The chain couples TRBV5-5 to TRBJ2-2; D ambiguous. CDR1 and CDR2 (germline): SGHKS, YYEKEE (reference sequence). The CDR3 contains 14 residues. Trimming removed 1 base from V and 2 bases from J, with 6 bases in between. The CDR3 nucleotides read TGTGCCAGCAGCTTGTGGGCCAACACCGGGGAGCTGTTTTTT. It is translated as CASSLWANTGELFF.

This clonotype was seen a few times. The V and J genes are TRBV18 and TRBJ2-1; TRBD1 matches at 12 bases. The CDR3 is 16 residues long. CDR1 is KGHSH and CDR2 is LQKENI in the germline V gene. Unmatched junction bases numbered 6, after V lost 2 bases and J lost 7 bases. The DNA of the CDR3 is TGTGCCAGCTCACCAAAGGGACAGGGGGCAGTAAATGAGCAGTTCTTC. Amino acid sequence: CASSPKGQGAVNEQFF.